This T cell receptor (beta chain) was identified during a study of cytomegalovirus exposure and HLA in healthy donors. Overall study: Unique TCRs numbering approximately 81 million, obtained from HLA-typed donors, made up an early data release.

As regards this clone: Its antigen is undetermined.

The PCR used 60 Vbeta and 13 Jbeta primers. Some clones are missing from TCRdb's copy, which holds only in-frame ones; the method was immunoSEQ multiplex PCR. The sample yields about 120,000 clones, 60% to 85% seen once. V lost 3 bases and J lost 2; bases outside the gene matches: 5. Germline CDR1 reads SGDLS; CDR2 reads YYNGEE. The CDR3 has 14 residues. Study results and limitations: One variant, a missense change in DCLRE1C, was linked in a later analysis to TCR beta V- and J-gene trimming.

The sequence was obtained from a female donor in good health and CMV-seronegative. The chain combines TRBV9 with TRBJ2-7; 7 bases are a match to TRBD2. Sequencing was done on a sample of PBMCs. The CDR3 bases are TGTGCCAGCAGCGCGCGGGGAGGGACCTACGAGCAGTACTTC. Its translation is CASSARGGTYEQYF.